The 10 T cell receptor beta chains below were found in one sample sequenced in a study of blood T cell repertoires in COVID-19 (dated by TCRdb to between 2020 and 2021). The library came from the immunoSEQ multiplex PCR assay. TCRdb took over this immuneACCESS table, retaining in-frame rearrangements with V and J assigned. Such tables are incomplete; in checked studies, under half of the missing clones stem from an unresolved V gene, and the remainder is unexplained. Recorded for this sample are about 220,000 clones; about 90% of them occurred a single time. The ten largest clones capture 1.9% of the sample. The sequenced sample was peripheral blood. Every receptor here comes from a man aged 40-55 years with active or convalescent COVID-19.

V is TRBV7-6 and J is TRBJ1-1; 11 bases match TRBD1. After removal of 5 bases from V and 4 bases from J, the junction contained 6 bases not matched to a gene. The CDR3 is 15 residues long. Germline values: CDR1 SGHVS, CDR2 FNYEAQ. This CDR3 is CASSERGQGVTEAFF. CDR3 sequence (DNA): TGTGCCAGCAGCGAGCGGGGACAGGGGGTCACTGAAGCTTTCTTT.

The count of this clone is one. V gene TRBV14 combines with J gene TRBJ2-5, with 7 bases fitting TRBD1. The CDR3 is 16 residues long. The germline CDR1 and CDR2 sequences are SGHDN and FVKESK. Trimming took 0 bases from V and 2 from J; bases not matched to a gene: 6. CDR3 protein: CASSQDRGQLQETQYF. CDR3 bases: TGTGCCAGCAGCCAAGATCGGGGACAGTTACAAGAGACCCAGTACTTC.

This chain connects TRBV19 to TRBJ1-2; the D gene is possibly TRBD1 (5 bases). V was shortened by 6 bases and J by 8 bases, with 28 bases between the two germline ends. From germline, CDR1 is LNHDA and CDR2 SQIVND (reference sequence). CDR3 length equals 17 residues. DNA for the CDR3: TGTGCCAGTAGCAAATCGGCTGACAGTCGCGGAATGGGAGGCTACACCTTC. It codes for CASSKSADSRGMGGYTF.

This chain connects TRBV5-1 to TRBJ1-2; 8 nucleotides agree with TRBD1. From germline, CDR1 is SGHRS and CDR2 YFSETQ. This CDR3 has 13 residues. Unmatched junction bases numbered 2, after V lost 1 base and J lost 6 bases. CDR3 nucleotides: TGCGCCAGCAGCTTGACAGGGGGAGATGGCTACACCTTC. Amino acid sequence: CASSLTGGDGYTF.

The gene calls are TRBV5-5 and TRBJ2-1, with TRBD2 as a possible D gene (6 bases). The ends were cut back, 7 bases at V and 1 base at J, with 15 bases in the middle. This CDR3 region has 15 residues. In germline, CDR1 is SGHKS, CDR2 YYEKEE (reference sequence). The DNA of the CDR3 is TGTGCCAGCCCGCGGGGAAACAGGTCCTACAATGAGCAGTTCTTC. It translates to CASPRGNRSYNEQFF.

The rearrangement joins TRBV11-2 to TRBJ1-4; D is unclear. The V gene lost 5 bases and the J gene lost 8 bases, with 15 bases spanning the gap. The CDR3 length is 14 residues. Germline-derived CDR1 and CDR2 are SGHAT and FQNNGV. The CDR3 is CASSHGPGFEKLFF. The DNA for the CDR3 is TGTGCCAGCAGCCACGGACCGGGATTCGAAAAACTGTTTTTT. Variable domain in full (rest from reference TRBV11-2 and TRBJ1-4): EAGVAQSPRYKIIEKRQSVAFWCNPISGHATLYWYQQILGQGPKLLIQFQNNGVVDDSQLPKDRFSAERLKGVDSTLKIQPAKLEDSAVYLCASSHGPGFEKLFFGSGTQLSVL.

CDR3 coding DNA: TGTGCCAGCAGTGGCCGGGAGTCCACCGGGGAGCTGTTTTTT. Its protein is CASSGRESTGELFF. This chain connects TRBV2 to TRBJ2-2, with TRBD2 as a possible D gene (6 bases). CDR1 and CDR2 (germline): SNHLY, FYNNEI. V was clipped by 4 bases and J by 4 bases, with 10 bases between them. The CDR3 contains 14 residues.

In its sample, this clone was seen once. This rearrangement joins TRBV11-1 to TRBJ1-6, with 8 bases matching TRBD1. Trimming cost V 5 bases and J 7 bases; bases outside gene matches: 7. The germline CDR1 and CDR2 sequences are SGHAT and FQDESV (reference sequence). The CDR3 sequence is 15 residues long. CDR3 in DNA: TGTGCCAGCAGCCCGACAGGGGCGGGGAATTCACCCCTCCACTTT. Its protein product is CASSPTGAGNSPLHF.

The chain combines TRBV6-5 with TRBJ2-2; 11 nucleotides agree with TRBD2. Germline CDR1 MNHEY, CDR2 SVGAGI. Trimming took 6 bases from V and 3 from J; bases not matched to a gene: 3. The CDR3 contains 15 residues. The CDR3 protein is CASRLAGAHTGELFF. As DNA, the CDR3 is TGTGCCAGCAGACTAGCGGGAGCCCACACCGGGGAGCTGTTTTTT.

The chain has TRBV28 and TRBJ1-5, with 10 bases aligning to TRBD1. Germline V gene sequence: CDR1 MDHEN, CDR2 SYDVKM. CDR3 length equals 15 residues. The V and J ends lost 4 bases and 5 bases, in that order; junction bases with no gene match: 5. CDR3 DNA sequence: TGTGCCAGCAGTTCACCGACAGGGGGCTATCAGCCCCAGCATTTT. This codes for CASSSPTGGYQPQHF.